This TCR beta chain was identified in a study of siplizumab effects on memory and regulatory T cells. The study's findings and limits: Suppressive capability of dividing Tregs from siplizumab cultures went unverified. Naive T cells were seemingly more diverse than memory cells, and major contributions to the alloresponse seemed to be made by them. Treg-derived clones made up an average of roughly 70% of mappable alloreactive CD4+ clones with siplizumab and approximately 30% in controls.

Measured with immunoSEQ multiplex PCR; TCRdb has only the in-frame clones, and not every one. This table has under 150,000 clones, roughly 94% appearing once. This CDR3 comprises 16 residues. Per germline, CDR1 MNHNS and CDR2 SASEGT. J gave up 0 bases and V 2 bases, and 2 bases lay outside the gene matches. Regarding this clone: The target antigen is unknown.

This TCR was sampled from a human donor in good health. Sequenced input: non-Treg CD4+ T cells sorted from blood. The V gene is TRBV6-1, the J gene TRBJ2-1; 9 bases fit TRBD2. This CDR3 reads CASSEFSGSSYNEQFF. CDR3 bases: TGTGCCAGCAGTGAATTTAGCGGGAGCTCCTACAATGAGCAGTTCTTC.